The source of this T cell receptor beta chain is a study of CD8 T cells in Susac syndrome. CD8+ and CD4+ blood T cells underwent TCR beta sequencing. Healthy donors constituted the controls, which were matched for age and sex. The TEMRA cells underwent FACS enrichment, while the CD8+ and CD4+ T cells underwent negative isolation. cDNA came from about 0.5 to 1 ug RNA primed by random hexamers. TCR beta CDR3 was amplified by immunoSEQ multiplex PCR. This amplification extended across 54 Vbeta and 13 Jbeta segments. MiXCR, applied by TCRdb to the immunoSEQ multiplex PCR reads, yields one record per CDR3 protein. Here the sample spans 150,000 to 200,000 distinct CDR3 sequences, about 93% being singletons. The length of the CDR3 is 14 residues. Trimming took off 1 base at V and 0 bases at J, with 10 bases between the two ends. The germline CDR1 and CDR2 sequences are DFQATT and SNEGSKA (reference sequence).

The sample comprised CD4+ T cells from PBMCs. This sequence originates from a human donor in good health. This chain connects TRBV20-1 to TRBJ2-7, with D possibly being TRBD1 or TRBD2 (7 bases each). The CDR3 nucleotides are TGCAGTGCTAGAGCAGGGGGGGGCTCCTACGAGCAGTACTTC. Translating gives CSARAGGGSYEQYF.